What follows are 20 T cell receptor beta chains derived from one specimen sequenced in a study of blood T cells in healthy people across ages. The authors ran a second PCR of roughly 6 to 12 cycles using a sample-barcoded 5' primer and a J-beta primer mix. MiXCR was run by TCRdb on the 5' RACE reads, yielding one entry per CDR3 protein. The sample carries more than 1,400,000 distinct CDR3 sequences, about 43% recorded once. Sequenced: blood. Source of these receptors: a woman aged 18-29 years in good health.

This clonotype was seen more than once but under ten times. This chain links TRBV20-1 with TRBJ2-5; 7 nucleotides match TRBD2. This CDR3 has 15 residues. Germline CDR1 is DFQATT and CDR2 is SNEGSKA (reference sequence). Trimming at V came to 1 base and at J to 1 base, leaving 6 bases not matched to a gene. The CDR3 here is CSARVMSGVQETQYF. CDR3 DNA: TGCAGTGCTAGAGTGATGAGCGGGGTCCAAGAGACCCAGTACTTC.

V and J are TRBV28 and TRBJ2-5, with TRBD2 identical over 7 bases. The DNA end lines up better with TRBJ2-7; the J call may be wrong. The CDR3 length is 14 residues. Per germline, CDR1 MDHEN and CDR2 SYDVKM. The CDR3 DNA reads TGTGCCAGCAGTTTTCGGGGGGAAACCTACGAGCAGTACTTC. Its protein product is CASSFRGETYEQYF.

The V call is TRBV6-1, the J call TRBJ1-5; 8 nucleotides line up with TRBD1. Unmatched junction bases numbered 13, after V lost 5 bases and J lost 4 bases. CDR1 is MNHNS and CDR2 is SASEGT in the germline V gene. The CDR3 is 17 amino acids. The CDR3 bases are TGTGCCAGCAGTCGACAGGGGCGCGGGTCAAGTAATCAGCCCCAGCATTTT. This codes for CASSRQGRGSSNQPQHF.

The V call is TRBV12-3 or TRBV12-4, the J call TRBJ2-3; D uncertain. V was cut by 10 bases and J by 0 bases, with 20 bases left in between. This CDR3 has 16 amino acids. The CDR3 spells CATPFPIGHSTDTQYF. CDR3 bases: TGTGCCACGCCCTTTCCGATCGGGCACAGCACAGATACGCAGTATTTT.

V usage is TRBV7-2 and J usage is TRBJ2-5; D not resolved. CDR3 length: 13 amino acids. V lost 2 bases to trimming and J lost 4 bases, with 8 bases between them. Germline CDR1 SGHTA, CDR2 FQGNSA. The CDR3 loop is CASSLSPGETQYF. The CDR3 nucleotides are TGTGCCAGCAGCTTATCTCCGGGAGAGACCCAGTACTTC.

The sample holds a few counts of this clonotype. The chain is built from TRBV20-1 and TRBJ2-2; TRBD1 matches 8 bases. This CDR3 is 16 amino acids long. Germline CDR1 and CDR2: DFQATT and SNEGSKA (reference sequence). Trimming cost V 0 bases and J 7 bases; bases outside gene matches: 10. The CDR3 spells CSARDRGQGSIGELFF. For the CDR3, the DNA is TGCAGTGCTAGAGACAGAGGACAGGGTAGTATCGGGGAGCTGTTTTTT.

The V gene is TRBV5-5, the J gene TRBJ2-7; perhaps TRBD1 as D (6 bases). CDR1 and CDR2 (germline): SGHKS, YYEKEE (reference sequence). The V end lost 1 base, the J end lost 3 bases, and 29 bases lay between the germline ends. CDR3 length: 20 residues. This CDR3 reads CASSLTRGQGGGRSYYEQYF. The CDR3 nucleotides read TGTGCCAGCAGCTTGACGAGAGGTCAGGGTGGGGGCCGATCCTACTACGAGCAGTACTTC.

A note on this clonotype: A much larger clone sits a single nucleotide away, making a read error possible. The chain is built from TRBV29-1 and TRBJ2-7; D gene unclear. This CDR3 has 11 amino acids. V was shortened by 8 bases and J by 0 bases, with 8 bases between the two germline ends. The germline gives CDR1 SQVTM, CDR2 ANQGSEA. The CDR3 DNA is TGCAGCACACTTAGCTCCTACGAGCAGTACTTC. Protein sequence: CSTLSSYEQYF.

This chain joins TRBV9 and TRBJ2-1, with 7 nucleotides matching TRBD2. Germline V gives CDR1 SGDLS, CDR2 YYNGEE. The CDR3 contains 15 residues. The trim removed 1 base at V and 5 bases at J, leaving 6 bases unmatched. The CDR3 loop is CASSVKAGLDNEQFF. Here the CDR3 DNA reads TGTGCCAGCAGCGTAAAAGCGGGACTCGACAATGAGCAGTTCTTC.

The genes are TRBV2 and TRBJ1-6, with D hard to call. Looked up from germline, CDR1 is SNHLY and CDR2 is FYNNEI. The CDR3 totals 13 residues. V lost 10 bases and J 5 bases, leaving 12 bases between the germline ends. This chain's CDR3 is CATRYSNNSPLHF. The CDR3, as DNA: TGTGCCACGCGATACAGTAATAATTCACCCCTCCACTTT.

The J gene is TRBJ1-2, the V gene TRBV29-1; the D gene is possibly TRBD1 (6 bases). This CDR3 is built from 12 residues. V lost 4 bases and J lost 8, with 14 bases in between. CDR1 SQVTM and CDR2 ANQGSEA come from the germline V gene. Here the CDR3 DNA reads TGCAGCGTTGTGTCAGGGGCGGGAGGCTACACCTTC. Protein sequence: CSVVSGAGGYTF.

This clonotype was detected only a few times. The V and J genes are TRBV5-1 and TRBJ2-2; 7 bases are a match to TRBD2. V gave up 0 bases and J gave up 7 bases; unmatched junction bases: 6. Germline loops: CDR1 SGHRS, CDR2 YFSETQ. CDR3 length: 15 amino acids. The CDR3 here is CASSLASAGVGELFF. The DNA of the CDR3 is TGCGCCAGCAGCTTGGCCTCGGCGGGAGTCGGGGAGCTGTTTTTT. The entire variable domain, with the rest obtained from reference TRBV5-1 and TRBJ2-2, is as follows: KAGVTQTPRYLIKTRGQQVTLSCSPISGHRSVSWYQQTPGQGLQFLFEYFSETQRNKGNFPGRFSGRQFSNSRSEMNVSTLELGDSALYLCASSLASAGVGELFFGEGSRLTVL.

V and J are TRBV7-9 and TRBJ2-5, with D uncertain. V lost 5 bases, J lost 5 bases, and 12 bases lay in between. The CDR3 covers 13 residues. Germline loops: CDR1 SEHNR, CDR2 FQNEAQ (reference sequence). CDR3 nucleotides: TGTGCCAGCAGCGTTGGGGTCGTTGAGACCCAGTACTTC. Its protein is CASSVGVVETQYF.

This clonotype was picked up a small number of times. This chain joins TRBV28 and TRBJ2-3, with 7 positions matching TRBD1. With 8 bases clipped from V and 3 bases from J, the junction kept 11 bases outside the gene matches. This CDR3 has 15 residues. Germline CDR1 is MDHEN and CDR2 is SYDVKM. Here the CDR3 reads CASYSTGPTTDTQYF. The CDR3, as DNA: TGTGCCAGCTACTCGACAGGGCCAACGACAGATACGCAGTATTTT.

This clonotype was counted a few times. This chain connects TRBV4-1 to TRBJ2-7, with a possible D match to TRBD1 (6 bases). V lost 4 bases to trimming and J lost 4 bases, with 20 bases between them. CDR1 and CDR2 from the germline V gene are MGHRA and YSYEKL. The length of the CDR3 is 16 residues. CDR3 nucleotides: TGCGCCAGCAGCCCTCGGACAGACCCCCTTCTGTACGAGCAGTACTTC. It yields the protein CASSPRTDPLLYEQYF.

The table lists this clonotype with a few counts. This sequence joins TRBV3-1 and TRBJ2-3; TRBD1 or TRBD2 may be the D gene (5 bases each). V dropped 8 bases and J dropped 6 bases, with 15 bases sitting between them. CDR3 length: 13 amino acids. Germline CDR1 is LGHDT and CDR2 is YNNKEL (reference sequence). DNA of the CDR3: TGTGCCAGCGCCCGACTAAAGGGGGATACGCAGTATTTT. Translating it yields CASARLKGDTQYF.

V is TRBV11-3 and J is TRBJ2-1; 7 bases are a match to TRBD2. The end of the DNA aligns better with TRBJ2-7, so the J call may be wrong. CDR3 length equals 17 residues. CDR1 is SGHNT and CDR2 is YENEEA in the germline V gene. CDR3 amino acids: CASSLRGASGAYNEQYF. DNA of the CDR3: TGTGCCAGCAGCTTACGTGGGGCCAGCGGGGCCTACAATGAGCAGTACTTC.

The chain uses TRBV20-1 and TRBJ2-3; a possible D gene is TRBD1 (5 bases). V was trimmed by 6 bases and J by 2 bases, leaving 15 bases between them. The germline V gene encodes CDR1 DFQATT and CDR2 SNEGSKA (reference sequence). There are 14 residues in the CDR3. The CDR3 loop reads CSARLMTDTDTQYF. The CDR3 nucleotides are TGCAGTGCCCGTCTGATGACAGACACAGATACGCAGTATTTT.

The CDR3 bases are TGTGCCAGCAGCTTGGGGCACCTTAGCAATCAGCCCCAGCATTTT. Translated, it gives CASSLGHLSNQPQHF. The chain joins TRBV7-2 to TRBJ1-5; a weak D match, TRBD1 (5 bases). The CDR3 consists of 15 residues. V lost 3 bases and J lost 0, with 9 bases in between. CDR1 and CDR2 from the germline V gene are SGHTA and FQGNSA.

This clonotype was recorded a few times. The V and J genes are TRBV7-9 and TRBJ1-1, with TRBD1 matching over 9 bases. J gave up 5 bases and V 8 bases, and 9 bases lay outside the gene matches. Germline CDR1 is SEHNR and CDR2 is FQNEAQ (reference sequence). This CDR3 comprises 14 residues. In nucleotides, the CDR3 is TGTGCCAGCGGGGAACAGGGGGCTGAAACTGAAGCTTTCTTT. Amino acid sequence: CASGEQGAETEAFF.